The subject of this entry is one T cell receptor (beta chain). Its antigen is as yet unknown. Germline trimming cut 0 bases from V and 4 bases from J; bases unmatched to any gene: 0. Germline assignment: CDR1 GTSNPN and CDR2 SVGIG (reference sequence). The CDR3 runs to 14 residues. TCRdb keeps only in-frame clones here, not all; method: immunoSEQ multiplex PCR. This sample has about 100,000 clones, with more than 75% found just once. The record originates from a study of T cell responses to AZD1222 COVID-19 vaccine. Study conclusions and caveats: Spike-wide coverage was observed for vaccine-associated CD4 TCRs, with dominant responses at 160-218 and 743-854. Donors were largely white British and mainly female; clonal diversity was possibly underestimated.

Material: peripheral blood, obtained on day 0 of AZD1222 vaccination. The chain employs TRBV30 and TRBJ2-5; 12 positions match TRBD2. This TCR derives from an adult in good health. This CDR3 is CAWSVTSGRETQYF. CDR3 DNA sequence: TGTGCCTGGAGTGTGACTAGCGGGAGAGAGACCCAGTACTTC.